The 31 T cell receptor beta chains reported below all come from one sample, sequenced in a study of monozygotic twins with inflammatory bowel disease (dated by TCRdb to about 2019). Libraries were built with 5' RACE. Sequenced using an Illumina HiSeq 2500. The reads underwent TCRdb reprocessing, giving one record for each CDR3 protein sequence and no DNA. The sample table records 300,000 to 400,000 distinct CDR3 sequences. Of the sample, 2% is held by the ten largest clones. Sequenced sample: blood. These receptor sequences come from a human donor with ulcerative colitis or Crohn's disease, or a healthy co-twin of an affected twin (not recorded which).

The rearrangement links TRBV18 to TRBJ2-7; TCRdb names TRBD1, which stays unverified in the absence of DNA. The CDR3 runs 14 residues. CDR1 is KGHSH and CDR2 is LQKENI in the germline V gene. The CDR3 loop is CASSDNFDRAEQYF.

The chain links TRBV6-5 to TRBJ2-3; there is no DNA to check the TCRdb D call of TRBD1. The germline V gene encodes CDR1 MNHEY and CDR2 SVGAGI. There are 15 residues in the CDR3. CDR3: CASSYPGGGTDTQYF.

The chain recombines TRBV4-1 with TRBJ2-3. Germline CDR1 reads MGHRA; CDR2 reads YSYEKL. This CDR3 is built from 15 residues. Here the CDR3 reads CASSPQWPSTDTQYF.

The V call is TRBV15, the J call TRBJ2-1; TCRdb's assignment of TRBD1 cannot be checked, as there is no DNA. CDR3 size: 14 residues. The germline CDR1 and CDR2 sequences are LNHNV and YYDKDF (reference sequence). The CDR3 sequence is CATSRGQRYNEQFF.

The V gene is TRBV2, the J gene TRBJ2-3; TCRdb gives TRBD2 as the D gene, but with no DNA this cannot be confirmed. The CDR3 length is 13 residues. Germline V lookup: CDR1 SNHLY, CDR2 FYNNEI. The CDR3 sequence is CATGLDRTDTQYF.

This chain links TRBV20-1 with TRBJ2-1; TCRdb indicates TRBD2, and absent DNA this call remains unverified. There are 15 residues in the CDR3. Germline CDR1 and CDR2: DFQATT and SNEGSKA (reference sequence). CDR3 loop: CSGAPGLAGINEQFF.

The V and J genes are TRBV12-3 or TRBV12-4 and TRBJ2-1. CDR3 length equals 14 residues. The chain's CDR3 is CASSPTKRINEQFF.

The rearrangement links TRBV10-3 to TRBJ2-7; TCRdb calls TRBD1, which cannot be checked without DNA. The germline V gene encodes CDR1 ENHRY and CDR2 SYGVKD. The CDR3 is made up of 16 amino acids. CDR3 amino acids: CAISEGRQGERYEQYF.

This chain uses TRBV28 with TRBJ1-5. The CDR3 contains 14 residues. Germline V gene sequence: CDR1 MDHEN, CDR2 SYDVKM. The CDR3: CASSSGSLYQPQHF.

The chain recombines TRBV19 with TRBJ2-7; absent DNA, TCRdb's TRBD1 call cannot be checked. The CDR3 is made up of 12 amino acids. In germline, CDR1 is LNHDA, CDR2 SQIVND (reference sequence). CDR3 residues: CASSTGRYEQYF. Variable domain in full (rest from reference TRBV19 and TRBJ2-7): DGGITQSPKYLFRKEGQNVTLSCEQNLNHDAMYWYRQDPGQGLRLIYYSQIVNDFQKGDIAEGYSVSREKKESFPLTVTSAQKNPTAFYLCASSTGRYEQYFGPGTRLTVT.

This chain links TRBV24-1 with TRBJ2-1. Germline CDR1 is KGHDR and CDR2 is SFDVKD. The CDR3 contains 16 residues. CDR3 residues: CATSDYGKSSYNEQFF.

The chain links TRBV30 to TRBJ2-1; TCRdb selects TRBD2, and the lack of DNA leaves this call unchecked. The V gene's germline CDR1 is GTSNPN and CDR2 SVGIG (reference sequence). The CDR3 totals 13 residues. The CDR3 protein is CAWNSGSYNEQFF.

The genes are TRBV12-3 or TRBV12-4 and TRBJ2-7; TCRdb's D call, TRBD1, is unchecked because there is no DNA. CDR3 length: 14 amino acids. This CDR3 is CASRSGTVSYEQYF.

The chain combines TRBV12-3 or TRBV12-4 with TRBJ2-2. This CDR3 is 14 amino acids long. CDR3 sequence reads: CASSLKGSTGELFF.

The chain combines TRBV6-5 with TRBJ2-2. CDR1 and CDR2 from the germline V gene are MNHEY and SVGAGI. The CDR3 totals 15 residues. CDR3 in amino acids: CASSYRSYGTGELFF.

CDR3 loop: CASSPMGDTTYGYTF. The rearrangement uses TRBV7-2 and TRBJ1-2. The CDR3 loop spans 15 amino acids. Germline values: CDR1 SGHTA, CDR2 FQGNSA.

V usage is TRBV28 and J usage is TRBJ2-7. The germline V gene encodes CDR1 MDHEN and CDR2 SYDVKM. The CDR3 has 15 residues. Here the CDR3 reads CASRGRKNGSYEQYF.

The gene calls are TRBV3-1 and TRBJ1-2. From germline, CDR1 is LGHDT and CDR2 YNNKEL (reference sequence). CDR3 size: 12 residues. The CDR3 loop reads CASSQDRLGYTF.

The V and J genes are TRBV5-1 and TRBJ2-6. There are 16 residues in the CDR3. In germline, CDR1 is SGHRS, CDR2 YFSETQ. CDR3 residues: CASSLVFGVGANVLTF.

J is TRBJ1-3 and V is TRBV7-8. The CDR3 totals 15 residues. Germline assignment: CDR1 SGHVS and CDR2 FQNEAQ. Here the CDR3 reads CASSLSLFSGNTIYF.

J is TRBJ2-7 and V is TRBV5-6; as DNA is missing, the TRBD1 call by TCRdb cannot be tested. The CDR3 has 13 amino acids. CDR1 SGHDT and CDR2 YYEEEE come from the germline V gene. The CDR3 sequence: CASLSTATYEQYF.

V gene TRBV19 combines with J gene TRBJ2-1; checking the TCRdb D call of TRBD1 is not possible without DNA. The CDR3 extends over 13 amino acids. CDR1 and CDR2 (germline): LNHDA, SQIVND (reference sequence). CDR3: CASRHTGYNEQFF.

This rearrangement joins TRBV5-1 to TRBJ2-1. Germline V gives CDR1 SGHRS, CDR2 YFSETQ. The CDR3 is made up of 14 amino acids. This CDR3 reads CASSLLWQENEQFF.

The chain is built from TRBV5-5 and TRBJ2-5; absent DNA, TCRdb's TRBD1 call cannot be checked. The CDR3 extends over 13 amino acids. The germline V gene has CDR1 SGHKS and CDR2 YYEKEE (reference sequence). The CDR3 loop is CASSVGVSETQYF.

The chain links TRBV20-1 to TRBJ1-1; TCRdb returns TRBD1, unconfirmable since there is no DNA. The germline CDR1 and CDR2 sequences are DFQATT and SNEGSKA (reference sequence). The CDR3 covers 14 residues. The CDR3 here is CSASWTGLNTEAFF.

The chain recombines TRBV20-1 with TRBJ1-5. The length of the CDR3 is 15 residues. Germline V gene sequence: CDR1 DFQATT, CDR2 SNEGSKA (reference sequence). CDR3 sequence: CSARDGEGVNQPQHF.

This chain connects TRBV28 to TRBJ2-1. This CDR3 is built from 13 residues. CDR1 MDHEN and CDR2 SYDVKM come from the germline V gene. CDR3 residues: CASSLFAGNEQFF.

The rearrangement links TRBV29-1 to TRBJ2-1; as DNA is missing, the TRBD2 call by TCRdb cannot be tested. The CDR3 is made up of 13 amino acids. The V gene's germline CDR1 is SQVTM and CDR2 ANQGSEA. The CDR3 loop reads CSVRGGATREQFF.

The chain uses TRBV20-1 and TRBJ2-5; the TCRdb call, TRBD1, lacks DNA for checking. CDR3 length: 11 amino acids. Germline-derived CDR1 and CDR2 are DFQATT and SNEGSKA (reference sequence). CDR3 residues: CSASPPETQYF.

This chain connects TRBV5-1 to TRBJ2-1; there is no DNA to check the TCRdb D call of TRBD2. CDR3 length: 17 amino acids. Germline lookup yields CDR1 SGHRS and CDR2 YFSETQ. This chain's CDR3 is CASILMPGPSEYNEQFF.

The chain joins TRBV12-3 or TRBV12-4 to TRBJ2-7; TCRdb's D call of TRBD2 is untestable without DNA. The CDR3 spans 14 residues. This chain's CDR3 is CASRGLADSYEQYF.